These 17 T cell receptor beta chains were sequenced from one sample in a study of long-term antiretroviral therapy in people with HIV. Running of the v3.0 immunoSEQ assay took place at survey level. Here immunoSEQ multiplex PCR was the method, and the copy in TCRdb shows in-frame clones only, minus some. The sample consists of 13,000 to 15,000 clones, around 82% of them appearing once. The specimen comprised unsorted PBMCs, sampled 3.1 years after starting antiretroviral therapy. The receptors here all came from a man aged 35-49 years with HIV.

In this sample, this clone is large. This chain links TRBV13 with TRBJ2-1; TRBD1 agrees at 7 bases. CDR1 PRHDT and CDR2 FYEKMQ come from the germline V gene (reference sequence). J lost 8 bases, V lost 4 bases, and 11 bases had no gene match. CDR3 length: 15 amino acids. CDR3 region: CASSYGQASGYEQFF. The CDR3 nucleotides are TGTGCCAGCAGCTACGGACAGGCCTCGGGCTATGAGCAGTTCTTC.

The V and J genes are TRBV5-8 and TRBJ2-2; 8 bases line up with TRBD1. The CDR3 extends over 16 amino acids. V trimming: 5 bases; J trimming: 5 bases; junction bases outside the gene matches: 11. Germline V lookup: CDR1 SGHTS, CDR2 YDEGEE. The CDR3 nucleotides read TGTGCCAGCAGAAATGACAGGGGATTGCGGACCGGGGAGCTGTTTTTT. Translated: CASRNDRGLRTGELFF.

This clone was observed once. The genes are TRBV4-1 and TRBJ1-1; 8 bases match TRBD1. There are 16 residues in the CDR3. Trimming at V came to 0 bases and at J to 2 bases, leaving 5 bases not matched to a gene. Germline CDR1 reads MGHRA; CDR2 reads YSYEKL. The CDR3 reads CASSQEGDRINTEAFF. CDR3 nucleotides: TGCGCCAGCAGCCAAGAGGGGGACAGGATAAACACTGAAGCTTTCTTT.

V gene TRBV13 combines with J gene TRBJ2-5; D not certain. The V gene's germline CDR1 is PRHDT and CDR2 FYEKMQ (reference sequence). The V gene lost 5 bases and the J gene lost 0 bases, with 4 bases spanning the gap. This CDR3 comprises 12 residues. The CDR3 spells CASSQYQETQYF. DNA for the CDR3: TGTGCCAGCAGCCAATACCAAGAGACCCAGTACTTC.

V and J are TRBV9 and TRBJ1-2; TRBD1 might be the D (6 bases). V was trimmed by 0 bases and J by 4 bases, leaving 16 bases between them. Germline loops: CDR1 SGDLS, CDR2 YYNGEE. The CDR3 sequence is 16 residues long. CDR3 sequence: CASSVADRSTTYGYTF. The CDR3 DNA reads as TGTGCCAGCAGCGTAGCCGACAGGTCCACTACCTATGGCTACACCTTC.

There are a few counts of this clone. This chain links TRBV7-6 with TRBJ2-2, with D perhaps matching TRBD1 (5 bases). V was cut by 3 bases and J by 3 bases, with 11 bases left in between. The CDR3 runs to 15 residues. Germline V lookup: CDR1 SGHVS, CDR2 FNYEAQ. The CDR3 DNA reads TGTGCCAGCAGCTTTCGCAGGGCGGACACCGGGGAGCTGTTTTTT. This sequence encodes CASSFRRADTGELFF.

This rearrangement joins TRBV5-6 to TRBJ2-5; TRBD1 is a possible D gene (6 bases). The ends were cut back, 2 bases at V and 5 bases at J, with 16 bases in the middle. Per germline, CDR1 SGHDT and CDR2 YYEEEE. This CDR3 is built from 15 residues. DNA of the CDR3: TGTGCCAGCAGCTTTGGGGCAGGGGCTTGGGAGACCCAGTACTTC. Protein product: CASSFGAGAWETQYF.

The V and J genes are TRBV6-1 and TRBJ1-2; 10 positions match TRBD1. Trimming cost V 8 bases and J 4 bases; bases outside gene matches: 10. Germline V gene data show CDR1 as MNHNS and CDR2 as SASEGT. The length of the CDR3 is 15 residues. The CDR3 region has the DNA TGTGCCAGCTCCGGACAGGGGGGAAGGGGCTATGGCTACACCTTC. It codes for CASSGQGGRGYGYTF.

This clone was observed a single time. The chain recombines TRBV2 with TRBJ2-3; 11 nucleotides line up with TRBD1. J lost 3 bases, V lost 4 bases, and 3 bases had no gene match. The germline gives CDR1 SNHLY, CDR2 FYNNEI. CDR3 length equals 15 residues. The CDR3 DNA reads TGTGCCAGCAGTGGGACAGGGGGCTGGACAGATACGCAGTATTTT. This codes for CASSGTGGWTDTQYF.

The V and J genes are TRBV7-9 and TRBJ2-1; TRBD2 is a possible D gene (5 bases). V was pared by 5 bases and J by 2 bases, with 13 bases between. This CDR3 contains 15 residues. Looked up from germline, CDR1 is SEHNR and CDR2 is FQNEAQ (reference sequence). The CDR3 sequence: CASSPPGIAYNEQFF. CDR3 DNA: TGTGCCAGCAGCCCGCCGGGGATCGCCTACAATGAGCAGTTCTTC.

The J gene is TRBJ2-3, the V gene TRBV10-1; D may be TRBD2 (5 bases). This CDR3 region has 14 residues. Germline CDR1 WNHNN, CDR2 SYGVQD (reference sequence). V lost 0 bases and J lost 2, with 6 bases in between. The CDR3 loop is CASSESGVTDTQYF. The CDR3 bases are TGCGCCAGCAGTGAGTCGGGAGTCACAGATACGCAGTATTTT.

The rearrangement uses TRBV25-1 and TRBJ2-7; TRBD1 or TRBD2 may be the D gene (5 bases each). The germline V gene encodes CDR1 MGHDK and CDR2 SYGVNS. V gave up 4 bases and J gave up 3 bases, with 22 bases separating them. This CDR3 contains 17 residues. The CDR3 loop reads CASSAASSGTEYYEQYF. In DNA, the CDR3 is TGTGCCAGCAGTGCGGCATCTTCCGGGACGGAGTACTACGAGCAGTACTTC.

This rearrangement joins TRBV19 to TRBJ1-6; 7 bases agree with TRBD1. Germline V gene lookup returns CDR1 LNHDA and CDR2 SQIVND (reference sequence). The CDR3 is 15 residues long. V shed 1 base, J shed 7 bases, and the junction held 4 bases outside the gene matches. As DNA, the CDR3 is TGTGCCAGTAGTATAGGCGGCAGGGGGAATTCACCCCTCCACTTT. Translation: CASSIGGRGNSPLHF.

There are a few counts of this clone. The chain is built from TRBV7-2 and TRBJ1-1; D unclear. CDR1 and CDR2 from the germline V gene are SGHTA and FQGNSA. The V and J ends lost 4 bases and 4 bases respectively, with 16 bases between them. The CDR3 is 15 amino acids. The DNA of the CDR3 is TGTGCCAGCAGCTCCCCCCGGGTTTTGGGCACTGAAGCTTTCTTT. Protein sequence: CASSSPRVLGTEAFF.

The rearrangement uses TRBV2 and TRBJ2-2; D unclear. Per the germline V gene, CDR1 is SNHLY and CDR2 is FYNNEI. The V end lost 5 bases, the J end lost 5 bases, and 9 bases lay between the germline ends. The CDR3 consists of 13 residues. CDR3 amino acids: CASSTQATGELFF. Written as DNA, the CDR3 is TGTGCCAGCAGTACTCAGGCAACCGGGGAGCTGTTTTTT.

The V and J genes are TRBV28 and TRBJ1-5; D is unclear. CDR1 is MDHEN and CDR2 is SYDVKM in the germline V gene. This CDR3 is 15 amino acids long. Trimming took off 5 bases at V and 0 bases at J, with 11 bases between the two ends. CDR3 residues: CASSLGIFSNQPQHF. DNA for the CDR3: TGTGCCAGCAGTCTGGGGATCTTTAGCAATCAGCCCCAGCATTTT.

This sequence joins TRBV19 and TRBJ1-1, with a weak D call TRBD1 (6 bases). The germline gives CDR1 LNHDA, CDR2 SQIVND (reference sequence). The CDR3 extends over 14 amino acids. The germline V and J ends were trimmed by 5 bases and 0 bases, with 10 bases remaining between them. This chain's CDR3 is CASSWTAMNTEAFF. The CDR3 region has the DNA TGTGCCAGTAGTTGGACAGCAATGAACACTGAAGCTTTCTTT.